These 28 T cell receptor beta chains were all obtained from the same sample, sequenced in a study of shared clonotypes between healthy human individuals. Sequencing used immunoSEQ multiplex PCR; TCRdb keeps in-frame clones, though not all of them. Seen here are a few million clones, 80% to 95% observed once, and the top ten hold about 0.37%. Sequenced input: naive CD4+ T cells from PBMCs. As to subset: CD45RA+ positively selected. The receptor source for this set is a young man in good health. Some clones in this sample may be carry-over from other donors' samples.

The chain is built from TRBV25-1 and TRBJ2-2, with D maybe TRBD1 (6 bases). Germline CDR1 is MGHDK and CDR2 is SYGVNS. The V end lost 3 bases, the J end lost 6 bases, and 14 bases lay between the germline ends. The length of the CDR3 is 15 residues. The CDR3 coding sequence is TGTGCCAGCAGTGACGCTACCAGGGGCCCCGGGGAGCTGTTTTTT. Protein sequence: CASSDATRGPGELFF.

J is TRBJ2-3 and V is TRBV30; TRBD1 matches 7 bases. The CDR3 extends over 14 amino acids. With V trimmed by 7 bases and J by 2 bases, 9 bases remained unmatched. CDR1 is GTSNPN, CDR2 SVGIG, per germline (reference sequence). CDR3 region: CASYPGQPTDTQYF. The CDR3 nucleotides read TGTGCCTCATATCCGGGACAGCCCACAGATACGCAGTATTTT.

The chain links TRBV2 to TRBJ2-5; D not certain. Trimming took 2 bases from V and 1 from J, leaving 14 bases between them. The CDR3 totals 16 residues. CDR1 and CDR2 from the germline V gene are SNHLY and FYNNEI. The DNA of the CDR3 is TGTGCCAGCAGTGAATGGCCAGGAGCTGGCCAAGAGACCCAGTACTTC. The encoded protein is CASSEWPGAGQETQYF.

As to this clone: The same CDR3 is also encoded by other DNA sequences in this sample. The gene calls are TRBV7-3 and TRBJ2-1; 11 positions agree with TRBD2. The CDR3 consists of 14 residues. Germline CDR1 and CDR2: SGHTA and FQGTGA. Unmatched junction bases numbered 4, after V lost 3 bases and J lost 9 bases. In nucleotides, the CDR3 is TGTGCCAGCAGCTTGGGGACTAGCGGCAGTGAGCAGTTCTTC. It translates to CASSLGTSGSEQFF.

The CDR3 spells CASSIIASTTSRNEQFF. The CDR3 coding sequence is TGTGCCAGTAGTATAATCGCCTCTACCACTTCCCGCAATGAGCAGTTCTTC. The V and J genes are TRBV19 and TRBJ2-1; D unresolved. The CDR3 contains 17 residues. Germline CDR1 reads LNHDA; CDR2 reads SQIVND (reference sequence). Trimming pared 2 bases from V and 6 bases from J, leaving 20 bases between.

In the case of this clone: Other DNA sequences from this sample encode an identical CDR3 as well. CDR3 residues: CASSRGTSGSYEQYF. CDR3 DNA: TGTGCCAGCAGCCGAGGGACTAGCGGGTCCTACGAGCAGTACTTC. This sequence joins TRBV5-4 and TRBJ2-7, with TRBD2 matching 12 bases. CDR1 is SGHNT, CDR2 YYREEE, per germline (reference sequence). V gave up 4 bases and J gave up 1 base; unmatched junction bases: 3. This CDR3 is built from 15 residues.

The chain has TRBV11-2 and TRBJ2-7, with TRBD2 matching 9 bases. The junction had 8 bases not matched to a gene; V was cut back by 1 base and J by 4 bases. Germline values: CDR1 SGHAT, CDR2 FQNNGV. The CDR3 loop spans 16 amino acids. CDR3 region: CASSLVLTSGEYEQYF. The CDR3 nucleotides read TGTGCCAGCAGCTTAGTGCTGACTAGCGGCGAGTACGAGCAGTACTTC.

This sequence joins TRBV7-9 and TRBJ1-4; no clear D. CDR1 is SEHNR and CDR2 is FQNEAQ in the germline V gene (reference sequence). The ends were cut back, 3 bases at V and 8 bases at J, with 13 bases in the middle. The CDR3 is made up of 14 amino acids. The CDR3 DNA reads as TGTGCCAGCAGCTTGGGCCACGTAGGGGAAAAACTGTTTTTT. This encodes CASSLGHVGEKLFF.

The chain has TRBV5-1 and TRBJ1-2; D gene uncertain. The germline V and J ends were trimmed by 2 bases and 4 bases, with 12 bases remaining between them. The CDR3 runs 14 residues. The germline CDR1 and CDR2 sequences are SGHRS and YFSETQ. CDR3 DNA: TGCGCCAGCAGCTTTGACTCGGTCGGCTATGGCTACACCTTC. It yields the protein CASSFDSVGYGYTF.

The chain couples TRBV6-1 to TRBJ2-3, with D possibly being TRBD1 or TRBD2 (5 bases each). The CDR3 is made up of 13 amino acids. Trimming cost V 7 bases and J 6 bases, with 14 bases left between them. Germline CDR1 MNHNS, CDR2 SASEGT. The CDR3 here is CASKLGVRDTQYF. CDR3 coding DNA: TGTGCCAGCAAGTTGGGGGTAAGGGATACGCAGTATTTT.

The chain links TRBV6-5 to TRBJ1-1; D remains unclear. This CDR3 spans 14 amino acids. V was shortened by 2 bases and J by 0 bases, with 7 bases between the two germline ends. Germline loops: CDR1 MNHEY, CDR2 SVGAGI. CDR3 in DNA: TGTGCCAGCAGTTACGAGAGCTTGAACACTGAAGCTTTCTTT. It specifies CASSYESLNTEAFF.

The V gene is TRBV29-1, the J gene TRBJ2-1; 8 nucleotides match TRBD1. The CDR3 contains 13 residues. Germline assignment: CDR1 SQVTM and CDR2 ANQGSEA. V trimming: 7 bases; J trimming: 4 bases; junction bases outside the gene matches: 6. The CDR3 sequence: CSAEGQGYNEQFF. The CDR3 DNA sequence: TGCAGCGCCGAAGGACAGGGTTACAATGAGCAGTTCTTC.

The rearrangement links TRBV19 to TRBJ2-3, with 12 positions matching TRBD2. With 5 bases clipped from V and 2 bases from J, the junction kept 5 bases outside the gene matches. This CDR3 is built from 16 residues. Germline V gene sequence: CDR1 LNHDA, CDR2 SQIVND (reference sequence). CDR3 nucleotides: TGTGCCAGTAGTCTACGGACTAGCGGGGTCACAGATACGCAGTATTTT. Its translation is CASSLRTSGVTDTQYF.

This sequence joins TRBV7-9 and TRBJ2-7; D is possibly TRBD2 (6 bases). The V end lost 5 bases, the J end lost 2 bases, and 13 bases lay between the germline ends. The CDR3 is 14 residues long. Per the germline V gene, CDR1 is SEHNR and CDR2 is FQNEAQ (reference sequence). CDR3 region: CASSPGGLPYEQYF. The CDR3 nucleotides are TGTGCCAGCAGCCCCGGGGGATTGCCCTACGAGCAGTACTTC.

The rearrangement uses TRBV5-1 and TRBJ2-7; 9 bases match TRBD1. Germline lookup yields CDR1 SGHRS and CDR2 YFSETQ. V lost 7 bases to trimming and J lost 6 bases; unmatched junction nucleotides: 17. The CDR3 has 16 residues. CDR3 in amino acids: CASGASHGTGWVEQYF. The CDR3 DNA reads TGCGCCAGCGGGGCGTCCCACGGGACAGGGTGGGTCGAGCAGTACTTC.

The chain employs TRBV9 and TRBJ1-3, with a tentative D call TRBD1 (5 bases). This CDR3 is 13 amino acids long. The germline V and J ends were trimmed by 3 bases and 9 bases, with 13 bases remaining between them. Germline-derived CDR1 and CDR2 are SGDLS and YYNGEE. CDR3 protein: CASSAGSLTTIYF. CDR3 bases: TGTGCCAGCAGCGCAGGGAGCCTGACCACCATATATTTT.

This clone was detected once. The gene calls are TRBV6-1 and TRBJ2-2; 8 bases line up with TRBD2. V was clipped by 0 bases and J by 6 bases; unmatched bases: 6. This CDR3 spans 16 amino acids. Germline lookup yields CDR1 MNHNS and CDR2 SASEGT. CDR3 coding DNA: TGTGCCAGCAGTGAAGCTAGAGCGGGAGCCGCCGGGGAGCTGTTTTTT. It yields the protein CASSEARAGAAGELFF.

The chain joins TRBV28 to TRBJ1-2; no clear D gene. Between the trimmed V and J ends, which lost 2 bases and 8 bases, there was a span of 12 bases. This CDR3 has 13 residues. Germline CDR1 reads MDHEN; CDR2 reads SYDVKM. CDR3 sequence: CASSLRGYAGYTF. DNA for the CDR3: TGTGCCAGCAGTTTAAGAGGGTATGCGGGCTACACCTTC.

The chain links TRBV5-4 to TRBJ2-7; maybe TRBD2 (6 bases). The CDR3 has 15 amino acids. Germline values: CDR1 SGHNT, CDR2 YYREEE (reference sequence). Trimming removed 4 bases from V and 4 bases from J, with 18 bases in between. The CDR3 DNA reads TGTGCCAGCAGCCGGGCCGGAGGGACTCAGTACGAGCAGTACTTC. It encodes CASSRAGGTQYEQYF.

The gene calls are TRBV10-3 and TRBJ1-6, with a tentative D call TRBD1 (5 bases). Germline assignment: CDR1 ENHRY and CDR2 SYGVKD. The V end was cut by 10 bases, the J end by 7 bases, with 23 bases between. The CDR3 sequence is 16 residues long. CDR3 in amino acids: CATLDPGRGQNSPLHF. CDR3 DNA sequence: TGTGCCACCCTGGACCCAGGGAGAGGGCAGAATTCACCCCTCCACTTT.

The chain employs TRBV5-1 and TRBJ2-7; no firm D call. This CDR3 contains 13 residues. V dropped 2 bases and J dropped 2 bases, with 8 bases sitting between them. Germline V gene data show CDR1 as SGHRS and CDR2 as YFSETQ. CDR3 in DNA: TGCGCCAGCAGCTTCGACACCCCCTACGAGCAGTACTTC. This encodes CASSFDTPYEQYF.

For this clone: Distinct nucleotide sequences in the sample also encode this CDR3. The J gene is TRBJ2-5, the V gene TRBV28, with a weak D call TRBD1 (5 bases). Germline V gives CDR1 MDHEN, CDR2 SYDVKM. V dropped 3 bases and J dropped 2 bases, with 10 bases sitting between them. The CDR3 contains 14 residues. As DNA, the CDR3 is TGTGCCAGCAGTTTGGGGCAGGGTCAAGAGACCCAGTACTTC. This codes for CASSLGQGQETQYF.

The V call is TRBV2, the J call TRBJ2-1, with a possible D match to TRBD1 (6 bases). Trimming took 4 bases from V and 12 from J, leaving 13 bases between them. The CDR3 runs to 12 residues. Germline CDR1 and CDR2: SNHLY and FYNNEI. CDR3 DNA: TGTGCCAGCAGTGGGGACAACCCTACGCAGTTCTTC. Translation: CASSGDNPTQFF.

This clone was picked up a small number of times. The chain carries TRBV7-6 and TRBJ2-3; D unclear. CDR3 length: 12 residues. CDR1 and CDR2 from the germline V gene are SGHVS and FNYEAQ. The V gene lost 3 bases and the J gene lost 1 base, with 2 bases spanning the gap. The chain's CDR3 is CASSFRTDTQYF. Written as DNA, the CDR3 is TGTGCCAGCAGCTTTCGCACAGATACGCAGTATTTT.

The gene calls are TRBV30 and TRBJ1-5, with D tentatively TRBD1 (6 bases). Germline V CDR1 and CDR2: GTSNPN, SVGIG (reference sequence). This CDR3 has 15 amino acids. Deletions cut 2 bases from V and 0 bases from J, with 11 bases between. This chain's CDR3 is CAWSHGGGSNQPQHF. The CDR3 DNA reads as TGTGCCTGGAGTCACGGGGGCGGTAGCAATCAGCCCCAGCATTTT. Looking up the rest from reference TRBV30 and TRBJ1-5 gives the full variable domain: SQTIHQWPATLVQPVGSPLSLECTVEGTSNPNLYWYRQAAGRGLQLLFYSVGIGQISSEVPQNLSASRPQDRQFILSSKKLLLSDSGFYLCAWSHGGGSNQPQHFGDGTRLSIL.

The chain has TRBV5-5 and TRBJ1-5; possible D gene TRBD1, 5 bases. This CDR3 comprises 14 residues. Germline V gene data show CDR1 as SGHKS and CDR2 as YYEKEE (reference sequence). Trimming took off 1 base at V and 9 bases at J, with 14 bases between the two ends. DNA for the CDR3: TGTGCCAGCAGCTTGAGGACACCGTTTCTGCCCCAGCATTTT. Amino acids: CASSLRTPFLPQHF.

The chain carries TRBV5-6 and TRBJ2-7, with a tentative D call TRBD2 (6 bases). In germline, CDR1 is SGHDT, CDR2 YYEEEE. Trimming removed 6 bases from V and 1 base from J, with 14 bases in between. The length of the CDR3 is 14 residues. The CDR3 loop reads CASTLVGGSYEQYF. The CDR3 DNA sequence: TGTGCCAGCACCCTTGTGGGGGGTTCCTACGAGCAGTACTTC.

Of note for this clone: Other DNA variants within this sample encode the same CDR3. The gene calls are TRBV18 and TRBJ1-4, with D tentatively TRBD1 (5 bases). V lost 3 bases and J lost 3, with 11 bases in between. The length of the CDR3 is 15 residues. CDR1 and CDR2 (germline): KGHSH, LQKENI. The DNA for the CDR3 is TGTGCCAGCTCACCCCCGGGGCAACCTAATGAAAAACTGTTTTTT. It yields the protein CASSPPGQPNEKLFF.